What follows are 30 T cell receptor beta chains derived from one specimen sequenced in a study of blood T cell repertoires in COVID-19. Repertoires were generated with immunoSEQ multiplex PCR, while TCRdb's copy carries only in-frame clones and drops some. The profile shows about 76,000 clones, approximately 85% of them singletons. Material for sequencing was peripheral blood. The receptors were sampled from a man in his fifties with COVID-19, enrolled during active disease.

This clone has a single count. The V call is TRBV30, the J call TRBJ2-3; 14 nucleotides line up with TRBD2. Germline V gene sequence: CDR1 GTSNPN, CDR2 SVGIG (reference sequence). V lost 0 bases to trimming and J lost 1 base; unmatched junction nucleotides: 6. The CDR3 consists of 18 residues. The CDR3 nucleotides are TGTGCCTGGAGTGTACATTGGGGACTAGCGGGGGGCACAGATACGCAGTATTTT. Protein product: CAWSVHWGLAGGTDTQYF.

The rearrangement joins TRBV18 to TRBJ2-5; TRBD1 aligns across 9 bases. Unmatched junction bases numbered 9, after V lost 4 bases and J lost 6 bases. The germline CDR1 and CDR2 sequences are KGHSH and LQKENI. The CDR3 is 15 amino acids. The chain's CDR3 is CASSRTGESAKTQYF. Written as DNA, the CDR3 is TGTGCCAGCTCACGGACAGGGGAGTCGGCGAAGACCCAGTACTTC.

This clone was counted a single time. This sequence joins TRBV6-1 and TRBJ1-2; the match to TRBD1 covers 9 bases. This CDR3 spans 14 amino acids. The V and J ends lost 3 bases and 5 bases, in that order; junction bases with no gene match: 4. Germline CDR1 MNHNS, CDR2 SASEGT. CDR3 sequence: CASSDDRGRYGYTF. As DNA, the CDR3 is TGTGCCAGCAGTGACGACAGGGGGAGATATGGCTACACCTTC.

This clone appeared a single time. This sequence joins TRBV12-3 or TRBV12-4 and TRBJ1-5; D gene unclear. This CDR3 has 13 residues. V was shortened by 3 bases and J by 4 bases, with 7 bases between the two germline ends. The CDR3 sequence: CASSFSENQPQHF. The CDR3 bases are TGTGCCAGCAGTTTCAGTGAAAATCAGCCCCAGCATTTT.

The chain links TRBV2 to TRBJ2-1, with 9 bases lining up with TRBD1. This CDR3 contains 18 residues. V gave up 4 bases and J gave up 7 bases; unmatched junction bases: 17. From germline, CDR1 is SNHLY and CDR2 FYNNEI. This CDR3 reads CASSGTGDLFGAPNEQFF. CDR3 in DNA: TGTGCCAGCAGTGGGACAGGGGACCTATTTGGGGCCCCAAATGAGCAGTTCTTC.

This chain uses TRBV7-3 with TRBJ1-1, with TRBD1 as a possible D gene (5 bases). CDR1 SGHTA and CDR2 FQGTGA come from the germline V gene. The CDR3 covers 14 residues. Trimming removed 5 bases at V and 5 bases at J, with 15 bases between. In DNA form, the CDR3 reads TGTGCCAGCAGCCCGACGGCAGGGCGAACTGAAGCTTTCTTT. Its protein product is CASSPTAGRTEAFF.

This chain joins TRBV28 and TRBJ2-3; TRBD2 matches at 11 bases. The CDR3 totals 17 residues. V lost 10 bases and J lost 1; bases outside the gene matches: 13. Germline-derived CDR1 and CDR2 are MDHEN and SYDVKM. CDR3 in amino acids: CATVAGGLWGGTDTQYF. The CDR3 DNA reads TGTGCCACCGTAGCGGGAGGGCTTTGGGGGGGCACAGATACGCAGTATTTT.

This clone was detected once. The chain couples TRBV6-6 to TRBJ1-1; 7 nucleotides agree with TRBD1. The V and J ends lost 5 bases and 1 base, in that order; junction bases with no gene match: 7. The CDR3 contains 15 residues. The V gene's germline CDR1 is MNHNY and CDR2 SVGAGI (reference sequence). CDR3 sequence: CASSITGQENTEAFF. The CDR3, as DNA: TGTGCCAGCAGTATTACCGGACAGGAGAACACTGAAGCTTTCTTT.

The chain couples TRBV6-6 to TRBJ2-5; 8 nucleotides align to TRBD1. The CDR3 loop spans 14 amino acids. The trim removed 2 bases at V and 2 bases at J, leaving 1 base unmatched. Germline values: CDR1 MNHNY, CDR2 SVGAGI (reference sequence). Here the CDR3 DNA reads TGTGCCAGCAGTTACGGGACAGGTCAAGAGACCCAGTACTTC. As protein: CASSYGTGQETQYF.

The chain links TRBV3-1 (or the pseudogene TRBV3-2) to TRBJ1-4; TRBD1 might be the D (6 bases). V dropped 2 bases and J dropped 12 bases, with 22 bases sitting between them. This CDR3 is built from 16 residues. Germline-derived CDR1 and CDR2 are LGHDT and YNNKEL (reference sequence). The CDR3 loop reads CASSQRLTVTGSELFF. CDR3 nucleotides: TGTGCCAGCAGCCAAAGACTAACGGTGACAGGCTCGGAACTGTTTTTT.

The V and J genes are TRBV7-2 and TRBJ2-1; D unclear. This CDR3 contains 14 residues. The V and J ends lost 5 bases and 7 bases respectively, with 15 bases between them. Germline CDR1 reads SGHTA; CDR2 reads FQGNSA. CDR3 coding DNA: TGTGCCAGCAGCCCGTCCCTAGTTGGGAATGAGCAGTTCTTC. Residues: CASSPSLVGNEQFF.

This chain uses TRBV20-1 with TRBJ2-7; D is ambiguous. Trimming stripped 3 bases from V and 5 bases from J, with 8 bases between. This CDR3 is built from 11 residues. Germline V gene data show CDR1 as DFQATT and CDR2 as SNEGSKA (reference sequence). CDR3 protein: CSASKRDEQYF. The CDR3 DNA reads as TGCAGTGCTAGTAAGCGAGACGAGCAGTACTTC.

This clone was found a few times. This chain links TRBV28 with TRBJ1-6, with 12 bases aligning to TRBD1. Losses at the gene ends were 10 bases for V and 7 bases for J; bases not matched to a gene: 20. The CDR3 contains 19 residues. Germline values: CDR1 MDHEN, CDR2 SYDVKM. The CDR3 DNA reads as TGTGCCACCAAAACCCCCTTCGGGACAGGGGGCATAGGGAATTCACCCCTCCACTTT. This encodes CATKTPFGTGGIGNSPLHF.

The table lists this clone with a few counts. The chain has TRBV5-8 and TRBJ1-4; possibly TRBD1 for D (5 bases). This CDR3 is 14 amino acids long. Germline loops: CDR1 SGHTS, CDR2 YDEGEE. The ends were cut back, 6 bases at V and 5 bases at J, with 14 bases in the middle. CDR3 bases: TGTGCCAGCAATAGCGGGAGACAGAATGAAAAACTGTTTTTT. Amino acid sequence: CASNSGRQNEKLFF.

In DNA form, the CDR3 reads TGTGCCAGTAGTTGGACAGGGAACACTGAAGCTTTCTTT. As protein: CASSWTGNTEAFF. The chain joins TRBV19 to TRBJ1-1; 7 nucleotides agree with TRBD1. The CDR3 contains 13 residues. Germline V gene data show CDR1 as LNHDA and CDR2 as SQIVND (reference sequence). The trim removed 5 bases at V and 1 base at J, leaving 1 base unmatched.

V and J are TRBV6-5 and TRBJ2-3; possible D gene TRBD1, 6 bases. Deletions cut 6 bases from V and 4 bases from J, with 14 bases between. Germline-derived CDR1 and CDR2 are MNHEY and SVGAGI. The CDR3 runs 14 residues. The CDR3, as DNA: TGTGCCAGCAGAGACACAGGGATCCCAGATACGCAGTATTTT. It codes for CASRDTGIPDTQYF.

The chain employs TRBV5-1 and TRBJ2-1; 10 positions agree with TRBD2. The CDR3 runs 15 residues. The V segment lost 2 bases and the J segment 4 bases; nucleotides outside the gene matches: 3. The germline CDR1 and CDR2 sequences are SGHRS and YFSETQ. The CDR3 DNA reads TGCGCCAGCAGCTTACGGACTAGCGGTTACAATGAGCAGTTCTTC. Its translation: CASSLRTSGYNEQFF.

The chain carries TRBV25-1 and TRBJ2-5; tentatively, D is TRBD2 (6 bases). Trimming removed 3 bases at V and 4 bases at J, with 12 bases between. CDR3 length: 14 residues. CDR1 and CDR2 (germline): MGHDK, SYGVNS. CDR3 sequence (DNA): TGTGCCAGCAGTGAGACCCGGAGGGGAGAGACCCAGTACTTC. Translated: CASSETRRGETQYF.

The chain has TRBV7-9 and TRBJ1-6; D is perhaps TRBD1 (5 bases). V gave up 5 bases and J gave up 12 bases, with 11 bases separating them. The V gene's germline CDR1 is SEHNR and CDR2 FQNEAQ (reference sequence). The CDR3 sequence is 12 residues long. This CDR3 reads CASSGGGRPLHF. The CDR3 DNA is TGTGCCAGCAGCGGGGGGGGACGACCCCTCCACTTT.

The V and J genes are TRBV5-8 and TRBJ1-1, with 9 bases matching TRBD1. The CDR3 length is 16 residues. V trimming: 4 bases; J trimming: 2 bases; junction bases outside the gene matches: 9. Germline V gives CDR1 SGHTS, CDR2 YDEGEE. The CDR3 DNA sequence: TGTGCCAGCAGCCCGACAGGGGGGTATGTAAACACTGAAGCTTTCTTT. It yields the protein CASSPTGGYVNTEAFF. Drawing the rest from reference TRBV5-8 and TRBJ1-1, the complete variable domain is EAGVTQSPTHLIKTRGQQATLRCSPISGHTSVYWYQQALGLGLQFLLWYDEGEERNRGNFPPRFSGRQFPNYSSELNVNALELEDSALYLCASSPTGGYVNTEAFFGQGTRLTVV.

This clone showed up just once. This chain uses TRBV9 with TRBJ2-3; 10 nucleotides match TRBD2. This CDR3 contains 16 residues. V shed 3 bases, J shed 2 bases, and the junction held 6 bases outside the gene matches. CDR1 SGDLS and CDR2 YYNGEE come from the germline V gene. The CDR3 reads CASSGPLAGFTDTQYF. CDR3 DNA: TGTGCCAGCAGCGGGCCACTAGCGGGATTCACAGATACGCAGTATTTT.

The rearrangement uses TRBV18 and TRBJ1-5, with 8 bases lining up with TRBD1. The ends lost 3 bases at V and 4 bases at J; junction bases unmatched: 5. The CDR3 has 15 amino acids. The germline CDR1 and CDR2 sequences are KGHSH and LQKENI. Here the CDR3 DNA reads TGTGCCAGCTCACCGGGGGACAGGCAAAATCAGCCCCAGCATTTT. This sequence encodes CASSPGDRQNQPQHF.

The rearrangement links TRBV7-6 to TRBJ1-3; 8 bases line up with TRBD1. This CDR3 comprises 19 residues. V lost 3 bases, J lost 0 bases, and 13 bases stayed unmatched. CDR1 and CDR2 from the germline V gene are SGHVS and FNYEAQ. Here the CDR3 reads CASSFAGQGLSASGNTIYF. The CDR3 nucleotides are TGTGCCAGCAGCTTCGCCGGACAGGGTCTGAGTGCCTCTGGAAACACCATATATTTT.

J is TRBJ1-4 and V is TRBV2; perhaps TRBD1 as D (6 bases). Trimming left V 3 bases short and J 10 bases short, with 15 bases between. The CDR3 extends over 14 amino acids. Germline lookup yields CDR1 SNHLY and CDR2 FYNNEI. The CDR3 here is CASSDEGVRGKLFF. The CDR3, as DNA: TGTGCCAGCAGTGATGAGGGGGTTCGGGGAAAACTGTTTTTT.

This chain joins TRBV6-5 and TRBJ1-2, with a possible D match to TRBD1 (6 bases). Trimming shortened V by 6 bases and J by 6 bases, and 17 bases separated the two germline ends. This CDR3 spans 14 amino acids. The germline V gene encodes CDR1 MNHEY and CDR2 SVGAGI. Here the CDR3 reads CASRLSGASHGYTF. CDR3 bases: TGTGCCAGCAGGTTATCAGGGGCATCTCATGGCTACACCTTC.

This rearrangement joins TRBV14 to TRBJ2-6, with D unclear. This CDR3 contains 15 residues. V lost 1 base and J lost 1, with 5 bases in between. The germline V gene encodes CDR1 SGHDN and CDR2 FVKESK. CDR3: CASSQALSGANVLTF. DNA of the CDR3: TGTGCCAGCAGCCAAGCTCTTTCTGGGGCCAACGTCCTGACTTTC.

The J gene is TRBJ2-1, the V gene TRBV7-3; no reliable D call. Germline lookup yields CDR1 SGHTA and CDR2 FQGTGA. The length of the CDR3 is 15 residues. V was trimmed by 5 bases and J by 0 bases, leaving 11 bases between them. The chain's CDR3 is CASSQQSTSYNEQFF. The CDR3 nucleotides are TGTGCCAGCAGCCAACAGTCCACCTCCTACAATGAGCAGTTCTTC. The entire variable domain, with the rest obtained from reference TRBV7-3 and TRBJ2-1, is as follows: GAGVSQTPSNKVTEKGKYVELRCDPISGHTALYWYRQSLGQGPEFLIYFQGTGAADDSGLPNDRFFAVRPEGSVSTLKIQRTERGDSAVYLCASSQQSTSYNEQFFGPGTRLTVL.

The J gene is TRBJ1-4, the V gene TRBV10-3, with D hard to call. There are 13 residues in the CDR3. Trimming removed 6 bases at V and 0 bases at J, with 5 bases between. Germline values: CDR1 ENHRY, CDR2 SYGVKD. CDR3 nucleotides: TGTGCCATCAGGGGAGCAACTAATGAAAAACTGTTTTTT. Translating it yields CAIRGATNEKLFF.

The genes are TRBV19 and TRBJ1-3; 9 nucleotides agree with TRBD1. The CDR3 consists of 14 residues. V lost 7 bases, J lost 4 bases, and 5 bases stayed unmatched. The germline CDR1 and CDR2 sequences are LNHDA and SQIVND (reference sequence). The chain's CDR3 is CASTTGGSGNTIYF. DNA for the CDR3: TGTGCCAGTACCACAGGGGGCTCCGGAAACACCATATATTTT. Using reference TRBV19 and TRBJ1-3 for the parts outside the CDR3, the full variable domain is DGGITQSPKYLFRKEGQNVTLSCEQNLNHDAMYWYRQDPGQGLRLIYYSQIVNDFQKGDIAEGYSVSREKKESFPLTVTSAQKNPTAFYLCASTTGGSGNTIYFGEGSWLTVV.

This clone is labeled medium-sized. The V call is TRBV7-3, the J call TRBJ2-1, with a possible D match to TRBD1 (6 bases). The CDR3 loop spans 14 amino acids. Trimming left V 5 bases short and J 5 bases short, with 13 bases between. Per the germline V gene, CDR1 is SGHTA and CDR2 is FQGTGA. The chain's CDR3 is CASSPDSRNNEQFF. In DNA form, the CDR3 reads TGTGCCAGCAGCCCGGACAGTAGGAACAATGAGCAGTTCTTC.